This section outlines one T cell receptor (beta chain) sequence together with its context. Antigen: not known. Donors were drawn from the roughly 120-subject validation cohort, separate from the roughly 700-subject first cohort. This specimen belongs to a study of cytomegalovirus exposure and HLA in healthy donors. After removal of 1 base from V and 9 bases from J, the junction contained 5 bases not matched to a gene. CDR1 is SNHLY and CDR2 is FYNNEI in the germline V gene. The CDR3 contains 14 residues. Overall study results and limits: Reports indicated that the classifier achieved high specificity and sensitivity in diagnosing cytomegalovirus status. Across donors, most TCRs were seen rarely, yet some public ones were widespread. One later analysis, an examination of the 120 or so validation repertoires, found that first-cohort TCR clusters tended to co-occur in them.

Libraries were prepared by immunoSEQ multiplex PCR; TCRdb keeps only in-frame clonotypes and omits some of them. The data show around 150,000 clones, with 70% to 90% seen just once and 3% held by the top ten. This receptor was taken from a man younger than 35 in good health and CMV-seronegative. The chain combines TRBV2 with TRBJ2-1; 8 bases fit TRBD2. Sequencing used PBMCs. As DNA, the CDR3 is TGTGCCAGCAGTGAAGTCGGGAGGGCCAGTGAGCAGTTCTTC. This gives the protein CASSEVGRASEQFF.